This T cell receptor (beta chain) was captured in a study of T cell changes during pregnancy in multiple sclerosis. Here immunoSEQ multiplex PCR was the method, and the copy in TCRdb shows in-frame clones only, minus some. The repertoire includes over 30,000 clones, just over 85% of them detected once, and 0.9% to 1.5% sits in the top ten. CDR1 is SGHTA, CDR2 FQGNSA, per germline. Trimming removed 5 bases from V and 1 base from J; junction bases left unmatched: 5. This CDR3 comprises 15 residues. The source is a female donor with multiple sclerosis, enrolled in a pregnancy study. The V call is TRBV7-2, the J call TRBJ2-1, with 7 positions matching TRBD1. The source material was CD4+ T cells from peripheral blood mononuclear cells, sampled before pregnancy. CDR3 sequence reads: CASSPDRKSYNEQFF. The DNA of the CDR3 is TGTGCCAGCAGCCCGGACAGGAAATCCTACAATGAGCAGTTCTTC.